The T cell receptor (beta chain) described here comes from a study of monozygotic twins with inflammatory bowel disease. The study, taken as a whole, reports: Lower sharing of clonotypes with other individuals was seen in IBD patients than in healthy twins. This was most marked in patients showing signs of disease activity.

In the case of this clonotype: No antigen is known for it.

The CDR3 runs 19 residues. The team made cDNA by running eight separate reactions for each sample. Each UMI harboured a 6-nucleotide sample barcode and was appended via template switching. TCRdb re-called the 5' RACE reads and shows each CDR3 protein once, DNA omitted. The table for this sample gives 300,000 to 450,000 distinct CDR3 sequences. The sample was blood. The TCR originated in a human donor with ulcerative colitis or Crohn's disease, or a healthy co-twin of an affected twin (not recorded which). The chain uses TRBV12-3 or TRBV12-4 and TRBJ2-3. The CDR3 loop is CASSSLGNGEAQSTDTQYF.